Each of the 26 T cell receptor beta chains below was sequenced from the same sample in a study of beta chain features in type 1 diabetes. TCRB transcripts that were expressed got sequenced, as all of the isolated RNA had been reverse transcribed. Sequenced by immunoSEQ multiplex PCR; TCRdb stores in-frame clones only, minus some. This table has around 400,000 clones, roughly 13% appearing once. The sequencing sample was made of naive CD4+ T cells from blood. Receptors originate from a man between 18 and 29 years old in good health.

The chain employs TRBV6-5 and TRBJ1-2; no reliable D call. V gave up 6 bases and J gave up 4 bases, with 12 bases separating them. The CDR3 loop spans 13 amino acids. CDR1 MNHEY and CDR2 SVGAGI come from the germline V gene. In nucleotides, the CDR3 is TGTGCCAGCAGCCCGACATCGACCTATGGCTACACCTTC. Translating it yields CASSPTSTYGYTF.

The chain combines TRBV19 with TRBJ1-5; no firm D call. Germline CDR1 and CDR2: LNHDA and SQIVND (reference sequence). The germline V and J ends were trimmed by 1 base and 0 bases, with 4 bases remaining between them. The CDR3 sequence is 14 residues long. Here the CDR3 DNA reads TGTGCCAGTAGTATAGCAGGTAGCAATCAGCCCCAGCATTTT. It yields the protein CASSIAGSNQPQHF.

The chain combines TRBV28 with TRBJ1-1, with D perhaps matching TRBD1 (6 bases). Germline V CDR1 and CDR2: MDHEN, SYDVKM. Trimming removed 5 bases from V and 6 bases from J, with 10 bases in between. This CDR3 has 12 residues. This chain's CDR3 is CASSPNRAEAFF. The CDR3 nucleotides are TGTGCCAGCAGTCCGAACAGGGCTGAAGCTTTCTTT.

The V and J genes are TRBV28 and TRBJ1-1; no definite D call. The germline V gene encodes CDR1 MDHEN and CDR2 SYDVKM. The length of the CDR3 is 14 residues. The V end lost 6 bases, the J end lost 0 bases, and 11 bases lay between the germline ends. CDR3 sequence (DNA): TGTGCCAGCAGGGACTGGACGGTGAACACTGAAGCTTTCTTT. The encoded protein is CASRDWTVNTEAFF. The full variable domain, with the rest looked up from reference TRBV28 and TRBJ1-1, is DVKVTQSSRYLVKRTGEKVFLECVQDMDHENMFWYRQDPGLGLRLIYFSYDVKMKEKGDIPEGYSVSREKKERFSLILESASTNQTSMYLCASRDWTVNTEAFFGQGTRLTVV.

J is TRBJ2-1 and V is TRBV7-2; 8 nucleotides agree with TRBD1. The length of the CDR3 is 12 residues. CDR1 SGHTA and CDR2 FQGNSA come from the germline V gene. The J segment lost 13 bases and the V segment lost 6 bases, leaving 8 bases of the junction unmatched. CDR3 protein: CASSPDRGVQFF. Written as DNA, the CDR3 is TGTGCCAGCAGTCCCGACAGGGGAGTTCAGTTCTTC.

This clone was picked up a small number of times. Other DNA sequences within the sample encode an identical CDR3. The chain uses TRBV6-5 and TRBJ2-7; 7 nucleotides align to TRBD1. The CDR3 is made up of 12 amino acids. The V gene end was trimmed by 5 bases and the J gene end by 3 bases; junction bases not matched to a gene: 1. CDR1 is MNHEY, CDR2 SVGAGI, per germline. CDR3 sequence reads: CASSRQGYEQYF. In DNA, the CDR3 is TGTGCCAGCAGTCGACAGGGCTACGAGCAGTACTTC.

The chain is built from TRBV5-4 and TRBJ2-1, with TRBD1 as a possible D gene (6 bases). Germline V gene lookup returns CDR1 SGHNT and CDR2 YYREEE (reference sequence). The CDR3 is made up of 14 amino acids. V lost 4 bases to trimming and J lost 5 bases, with 13 bases between them. The CDR3, as DNA: TGTGCCAGCAGCCCAAAAGACAGGAACAATGAGCAGTTCTTC. Its translation: CASSPKDRNNEQFF.

The rearrangement uses TRBV6-5 and TRBJ2-1, with 8 bases that match TRBD2. Germline V gene sequence: CDR1 MNHEY, CDR2 SVGAGI. The V gene end was trimmed by 5 bases and the J gene end by 9 bases; junction bases not matched to a gene: 6. The CDR3 runs to 13 residues. CDR3 protein: CASSAGLAVEQFF. CDR3 coding DNA: TGTGCCAGCAGTGCCGGACTAGCAGTTGAGCAGTTCTTC.

The chain recombines TRBV6-4 with TRBJ1-5; 8 nucleotides line up with TRBD1. Germline V gives CDR1 MRHNA, CDR2 SNTAGT. J gave up 0 bases and V 8 bases, and 6 bases lay outside the gene matches. The CDR3 is made up of 15 amino acids. The CDR3 protein is CASLDRDYSNQPQHF. In DNA form, the CDR3 reads TGTGCCAGCTTGGACAGGGACTATAGCAATCAGCCCCAGCATTTT.

This clone has more than one count but fewer than ten. V gene TRBV6-4 combines with J gene TRBJ2-2; the match to TRBD2 covers 9 bases. J gave up 1 base and V 4 bases, and 1 base lay outside the gene matches. CDR1 is MRHNA, CDR2 SNTAGT, per germline. The CDR3 consists of 15 residues. DNA of the CDR3: TGTGCCAGCAGTGCAGCGGGGGGGAACACCGGGGAGCTGTTTTTT. It yields the protein CASSAAGGNTGELFF.

The chain is built from TRBV11-2 and TRBJ1-1, with D possibly being TRBD1 (6 bases). This CDR3 has 16 amino acids. V was shortened by 0 bases and J by 3 bases, with 14 bases between the two germline ends. Germline V lookup: CDR1 SGHAT, CDR2 FQNNGV. For the CDR3, the DNA is TGTGCCAGCAGCTTAGAGGGTTTTAGGGGGTACACTGAAGCTTTCTTT. Its translation: CASSLEGFRGYTEAFF.

This clone was detected ten times or more. The J gene is TRBJ2-1, the V gene TRBV4-2; D not certain. Trimming removed 3 bases at V and 3 bases at J, with 9 bases between. This CDR3 region has 14 residues. Germline V lookup: CDR1 LGHNA, CDR2 YNFKEQ. CDR3 DNA: TGTGCCAGCAGCCAGCATTCAGGCTACAATGAGCAGTTCTTC. This codes for CASSQHSGYNEQFF.

This clone was observed a handful of times. V is TRBV4-3 and J is TRBJ2-2, with 8 nucleotides matching TRBD2. This CDR3 has 17 amino acids. J was trimmed by 8 bases and V by 1 base; bases with no gene match: 12. Germline V gives CDR1 LGHNA, CDR2 YSLEER. CDR3 loop: CASSQGSGGGASGELFF. CDR3 sequence (DNA): TGCGCCAGCAGCCAAGGGAGCGGGGGAGGCGCCAGTGGGGAGCTGTTTTTT.

This clone was observed a few times. V is TRBV7-9 and J is TRBJ1-1; TRBD1 is a possible D gene (5 bases). The CDR3 is made up of 12 amino acids. Germline CDR1 SEHNR, CDR2 FQNEAQ (reference sequence). Deletions cut 5 bases from V and 6 bases from J, with 10 bases between. The CDR3, as DNA: TGTGCCAGCAGCAACACAGGTTCTGAAGCTTTCTTT. Amino acid sequence: CASSNTGSEAFF.

In its sample, this clone was seen a few times. CDR3 nucleotide sequence: TGTGCCAGCAGCTTGGGCCGGGAGTTTGGCTACACCTTC. This sequence encodes CASSLGREFGYTF. The chain couples TRBV4-2 to TRBJ1-2, with D unclear. Germline V gene data show CDR1 as LGHNA and CDR2 as YNFKEQ. This CDR3 has 13 amino acids. With 5 bases removed from V and 7 bases from J, the gap between germline ends came to 14 bases.

This chain connects TRBV15 to TRBJ2-3; 7 nucleotides agree with TRBD2. CDR3 length: 18 residues. The V and J ends lost 4 bases and 0 bases, in that order; junction bases with no gene match: 13. The germline V gene encodes CDR1 LNHNV and CDR2 YYDKDF (reference sequence). The CDR3 is CATSKTRASGPSTDTQYF. As DNA, the CDR3 is TGTGCCACCAGCAAAACTAGGGCTAGCGGACCTAGCACAGATACGCAGTATTTT.

V gene TRBV15 combines with J gene TRBJ2-1; 8 bases align to TRBD2. V lost 3 bases and J lost 10; bases outside the gene matches: 14. The germline gives CDR1 LNHNV, CDR2 YYDKDF (reference sequence). CDR3 size: 16 residues. The CDR3 region has the DNA TGTGCCACCAGCAGCCCCCCGGGCAGCGGGAGACGGGAGCAGTTCTTC. Its protein is CATSSPPGSGRREQFF.

This clone was picked up a small number of times. The J gene is TRBJ1-5, the V gene TRBV19, with TRBD1 matching 8 bases. Germline CDR1 LNHDA, CDR2 SQIVND (reference sequence). V shed 9 bases, J shed 4 bases, and the junction held 8 bases outside the gene matches. This CDR3 is built from 14 residues. CDR3 in amino acids: CASTRTGRNQPQHF. The DNA for the CDR3 is TGTGCCAGCACTAGGACAGGGAGAAATCAGCCCCAGCATTTT.

This sequence joins TRBV11-2 and TRBJ2-7, with 9 bases fitting TRBD1. The CDR3 loop spans 16 amino acids. Germline V lookup: CDR1 SGHAT, CDR2 FQNNGV. V lost 5 bases to trimming and J lost 0 bases; unmatched junction nucleotides: 8. CDR3 DNA: TGTGCCAGCAGCACACTCAAGGGACAGGGCTCCTACGAGCAGTACTTC. Amino acids: CASSTLKGQGSYEQYF.

The chain links TRBV15 to TRBJ2-2; 12 bases are a match to TRBD2. The CDR3 is 15 residues long. Unmatched junction bases numbered 2, after V lost 9 bases and J lost 0 bases. Germline loops: CDR1 LNHNV, CDR2 YYDKDF (reference sequence). This CDR3 is CATWTSGANTGELFF. CDR3 in DNA: TGTGCCACATGGACTAGCGGGGCGAACACCGGGGAGCTGTTTTTT.

This clone turned up a few times. This chain connects TRBV7-8 to TRBJ2-1; 8 nucleotides agree with TRBD1. J gave up 6 bases and V 5 bases, and 9 bases lay outside the gene matches. There are 15 residues in the CDR3. Germline lookup yields CDR1 SGHVS and CDR2 FQNEAQ. CDR3 DNA sequence: TGTGCCAGCAGCCTCTCGCAGGGGGCGCTCAATGAGCAGTTCTTC. As protein: CASSLSQGALNEQFF.

V gene TRBV19 combines with J gene TRBJ2-3; D unresolved. The CDR3 consists of 14 residues. V shed 5 bases and J shed 2 bases, with 11 bases lying between them. Germline assignment: CDR1 LNHDA and CDR2 SQIVND (reference sequence). The CDR3 DNA reads TGTGCCAGTAGTGACACCGGCTCCACAGATACGCAGTATTTT. Translation gives CASSDTGSTDTQYF.

This clone was seen a few times. The rearrangement links TRBV6-5 to TRBJ1-4, with D perhaps TRBD1 (5 bases). The germline gives CDR1 MNHEY, CDR2 SVGAGI. Trimming took 5 bases from V and 10 from J, leaving 14 bases between them. CDR3 size: 13 residues. CDR3 region: CASSRGRWGKLFF. CDR3 coding DNA: TGTGCCAGCAGTCGGGGGAGGTGGGGAAAACTGTTTTTT.

This clone was detected ten times or more. The chain recombines TRBV30 with TRBJ2-6; TRBD1 agrees at 7 bases. After removal of 3 bases from V and 0 bases from J, the junction contained 5 bases not matched to a gene. This CDR3 region has 16 residues. CDR1 is GTSNPN and CDR2 is SVGIG in the germline V gene (reference sequence). CDR3 residues: CAWRRGQTSGANVLTF. The CDR3 DNA is TGTGCCTGGAGACGGGGACAGACCTCTGGGGCCAACGTCCTGACTTTC.

This chain joins TRBV5-1 and TRBJ2-2, with unresolved D. Germline V lookup: CDR1 SGHRS, CDR2 YFSETQ. The V gene lost 0 bases and the J gene lost 3 bases, with 9 bases spanning the gap. The CDR3 length is 15 residues. The CDR3 coding sequence is TGCGCCAGCAGCTTGGATGGCAGGCACACCGGGGAGCTGTTTTTT. This gives the protein CASSLDGRHTGELFF.

On this clone: The sample contains more than one DNA sequence encoding this CDR3. This chain connects TRBV7-3 to TRBJ2-7; TRBD1 might be the D (6 bases). The V gene's germline CDR1 is SGHTA and CDR2 FQGTGA. This CDR3 contains 13 residues. The V and J ends lost 3 bases and 4 bases respectively, with 10 bases between them. CDR3 in amino acids: CASSLTGEYEQYF. CDR3 nucleotides: TGTGCCAGCAGCTTGACAGGAGAATACGAGCAGTACTTC.